Here is one T cell receptor beta chain with its context. No cognate antigen has been identified for it. Base qualities are not provided; no much larger clone lies one nucleotide away. This sample stems from a study of cytomegalovirus exposure and HLA in healthy donors (TCRdb year 2017). Looking at the study overall: According to a later analysis, one platform produced both the roughly 120 validation repertoires and the 666 repertoires of the first cohort. The study combined high-throughput TCR immunosequencing, statistical association of individual TCRs with disease status, and machine learning to predict cytomegalovirus infection status. Along with the roughly 700-subject first cohort, a separate validation cohort of approximately 110 different subjects was used. The aim of the study was to test whether cataloging public T cell receptors could identify signatures of past pathogen exposure.

The CDR3 starts with the cysteine, ends with the phenylalanine, and has 15 residues. Left in the record is the CDR3 DNA by itself, 45 bases read in frame from the first base. V is pared back by 5 bases and J by 0 bases, with 13 bases lying between the germline termini. Via the germline V gene, CDR1 is SGHVS and CDR2 FNYEAQ. To prepare the library, the immunoSEQ multiplex PCR assay was applied. For the original study's pipeline: A statistical classification framework was built to diagnose cytomegalovirus status from the catalog of TCR beta chain sequences. TCRdb provides this immuneACCESS table in a form limited to in-frame rearrangements. Some clones are lacking; in checked studies, under half of them reflect an unresolved V gene, and why the rest are absent is not known. Clone size and V and J calls were adopted from that table, with D and trimming inferred from the DNA. This sample gives 130,000 to 150,000 clones in total; roughly 89% of them show up just once. Around 9% of the sample is in the top ten clones.

Donors formed part of the validation cohort, which comprised 120 subjects and was distinct from the first cohort of under 800 subjects. Broad study findings and their caveats: Cytomegalovirus status was reported to be diagnosed by the classifier with high specificity and sensitivity in both the original and validation cohorts. The authors suggested that the approach could potentially be extended to other disease states and immunological phenotypes. In the study, about 150 TCR beta chains were listed as associated with cytomegalovirus. Across donors, most TCR sequences were observed very rarely, whereas some public TCRs were present in many individuals. A few of the identified cytomegalovirus-associated TCR beta chains were confirmed in vitro to be specific for cytomegalovirus antigens. A later analysis had no HLA typing for the validation cohort, so co-occurrence there was scored across all 110 or so repertoires. A later analysis found that TCRs clustered in the first cohort also tended to co-occur in the 120 or so validation repertoires, with approximately 94% of cluster scores above 0.

The sequence joins TRBV7-6 to TRBJ1-1; 6 matching bases give a weak D call of TRBD1. The sequenced sample consisted of PBMCs. The source of this sequence is a woman aged 18-29 years in good health and CMV-seropositive. The CDR3 region reads CASSPLGTLNTEAFF. The DNA sequence is given as TGTGCCAGCAGCCCGCTCGGGACATTGAACACTGAAGCTTTCTTT.